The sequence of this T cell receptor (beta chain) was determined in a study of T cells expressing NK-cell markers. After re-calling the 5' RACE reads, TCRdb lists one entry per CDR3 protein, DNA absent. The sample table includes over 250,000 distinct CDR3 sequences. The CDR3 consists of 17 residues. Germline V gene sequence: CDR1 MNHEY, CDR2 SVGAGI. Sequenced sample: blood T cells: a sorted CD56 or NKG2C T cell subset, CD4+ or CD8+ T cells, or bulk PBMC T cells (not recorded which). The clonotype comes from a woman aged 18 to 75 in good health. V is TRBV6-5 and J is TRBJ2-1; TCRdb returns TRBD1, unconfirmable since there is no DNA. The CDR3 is CASSHTMGTPKGNEQFF.